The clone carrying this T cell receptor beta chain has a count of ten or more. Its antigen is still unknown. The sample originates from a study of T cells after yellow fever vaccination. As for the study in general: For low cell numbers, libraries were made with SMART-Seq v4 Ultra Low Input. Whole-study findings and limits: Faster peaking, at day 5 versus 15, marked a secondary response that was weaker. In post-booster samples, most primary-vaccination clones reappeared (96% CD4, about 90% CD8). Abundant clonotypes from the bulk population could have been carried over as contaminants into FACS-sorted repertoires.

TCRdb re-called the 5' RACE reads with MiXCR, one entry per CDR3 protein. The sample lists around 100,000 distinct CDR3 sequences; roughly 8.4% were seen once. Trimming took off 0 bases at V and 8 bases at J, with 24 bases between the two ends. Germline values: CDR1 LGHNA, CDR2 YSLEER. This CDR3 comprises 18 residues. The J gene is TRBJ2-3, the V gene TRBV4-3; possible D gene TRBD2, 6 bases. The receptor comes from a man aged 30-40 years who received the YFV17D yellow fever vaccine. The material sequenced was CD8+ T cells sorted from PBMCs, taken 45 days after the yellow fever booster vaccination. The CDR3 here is CASSQDWASGLGFGTQYF. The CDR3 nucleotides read TGCGCCAGCAGCCAAGATTGGGCCAGCGGGCTAGGGTTCGGTACGCAGTATTTT.